This passage covers 2 T cell receptor beta chains from one sample sequenced in a study of Ad26.COV2.S vaccination and SARS-CoV-2 variants. As for treatment: 19 received Ad26.COV2.S at low or high dose, single or two shots; roughly 5 received placebo; per-sample allocation not given. Specimen acquisition occurred on day 63 following the initial vaccine or placebo injection. Clones were sequenced by immunoSEQ multiplex PCR, and TCRdb holds only the in-frame ones, with some missing. The data contain 350,000 to 400,000 clones, about 85% of them singletons. The starting material was peripheral blood, obtained in a trial of Ad26.COV2.S vaccine versus placebo. All receptors come from a person between 18 and 59 years old who received the Ad26.COV2.S COVID-19 vaccine or a placebo.

The DNA of the CDR3 is TGTGCCAGTAGTTACGGACAGGGTAACGGGGAAAAACTGTTTTTT. The encoded protein is CASSYGQGNGEKLFF. The rearrangement joins TRBV19 to TRBJ1-4, with TRBD1 matching 8 bases. The V segment lost 5 bases and the J segment 8 bases; nucleotides outside the gene matches: 10. From germline, CDR1 is LNHDA and CDR2 SQIVND (reference sequence). This CDR3 region has 15 residues.

The chain couples TRBV3-1 (or the pseudogene TRBV3-2) to TRBJ2-1, with 12 bases aligning to TRBD2. After removal of 1 base from V and 7 bases from J, the junction contained 2 bases not matched to a gene. This CDR3 is 15 amino acids long. The germline CDR1 and CDR2 sequences are LGHDT and YNNKEL (reference sequence). This CDR3 reads CASSQGTSGANEQFF. The CDR3 DNA reads as TGTGCCAGCAGCCAAGGGACTAGCGGGGCAAATGAGCAGTTCTTC.